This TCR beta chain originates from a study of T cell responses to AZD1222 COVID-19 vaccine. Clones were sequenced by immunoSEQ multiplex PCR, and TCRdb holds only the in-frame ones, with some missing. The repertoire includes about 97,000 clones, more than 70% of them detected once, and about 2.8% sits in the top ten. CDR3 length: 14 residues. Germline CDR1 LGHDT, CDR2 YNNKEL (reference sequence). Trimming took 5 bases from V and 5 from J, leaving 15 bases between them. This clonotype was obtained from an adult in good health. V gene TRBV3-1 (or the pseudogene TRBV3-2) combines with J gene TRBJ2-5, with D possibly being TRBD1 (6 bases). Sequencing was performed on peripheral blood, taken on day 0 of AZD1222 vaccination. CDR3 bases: TGTGCCAGCAGCGCAAACACAGGGCCGGAGACCCAGTACTTC. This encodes CASSANTGPETQYF.